The entry below describes one T cell receptor beta chain. This specimen comes from a study of a mutant IDH1 vaccine in newly diagnosed glioma. Looking at the study overall: Sex distribution of treated patients was about 60% male and 37.5% female; mean age was around 40 years.

Sequencing used immunoSEQ multiplex PCR; TCRdb keeps in-frame clones, though not all of them. The sample holds some 87,000 clones, about 80% seen once. Time point indicated: baseline, week 1 (first vaccination visit). Indicated treatment: pre-vaccination baseline after standard-of-care therapy. The germline CDR1 and CDR2 sequences are MNHNY and SVGAGI (reference sequence). V shed 7 bases and J shed 3 bases, with 15 bases lying between them. This CDR3 comprises 15 residues. The sequences come from PBMCs, collected from a glioma patient treated with radiotherapy, temozolomide or both. The genes are TRBV6-6 and TRBJ1-4; a possible D gene is TRBD1 (5 bases). The clonotype comes from a man between 40 and 49 years old with glioma. The CDR3 spells CASILLGGANEKLFF. CDR3 bases: TGTGCCAGCATCTTACTGGGGGGGGCTAATGAAAAACTGTTTTTT.